Listed below are T cell receptor beta chains from one sample, sequenced in a study of blood T cell repertoires in COVID-19. Libraries were prepared by immunoSEQ multiplex PCR; TCRdb keeps only in-frame clonotypes and omits some of them. Of roughly 70,000 clones listed, over 60% are singletons. Sequencing was carried out using peripheral blood. The receptors were gathered from a man aged 55 to 70 with COVID-19, enrolled during active disease. CDR3s include the opening cysteine and the closing phenylalanine or tryptophan.

V: TRBV5-5
J: TRBJ1-4
CDR3: CASSSTEKLFF

V: TRBV5-1
J: TRBJ1-6
CDR3: CASKYRVDNSPLHF

V: TRBV10-3
J: TRBJ1-2
CDR3: CAIDRGNGYTF

V: TRBV5-5
J: TRBJ1-2
CDR3: CASSLAWGETGNLYGYTF

V: TRBV19
J: TRBJ1-2
CDR3: CASALRTGGAGYTF

V: TRBV19
J: TRBJ1-4
CDR3: CASRTQDSVTNEKLFF

V: TRBV6-5
J: TRBJ2-3
CDR3: CASSSPLAGDTQYF

V: TRBV9
J: TRBJ1-1
CDR3: CASSVDPLNTEAFF

V: TRBV24-1
J: TRBJ2-1
CDR3: CATSESGRAHNEQFF

V: TRBV30
J: TRBJ2-7
CDR3: CAWTWGGEQYF

V: TRBV6-6
J: TRBJ2-1
CDR3: CASSRTGLAGEEQFF

V: TRBV27
J: TRBJ2-7
CDR3: CASSPRPNGVGEQYF

V: TRBV7-3
J: TRBJ2-5
CDR3: CASSLTASGGAMGRETQYF

V: TRBV9
J: TRBJ1-5
CDR3: CASSVDPDQPQHF

V: TRBV14
J: TRBJ2-6
CDR3: CASSQPGSGANVLTF

V: TRBV27
J: TRBJ2-2
CDR3: CASTDPTGGGELFF

V: TRBV5-1
J: TRBJ2-3
CDR3: CASSFGGGRGDTQYF

V: TRBV5-1
J: TRBJ2-2
CDR3: CASSRAGVNTGELFF

V: TRBV5-1
J: TRBJ2-5
CDR3: CASSLAGQGQETQYF

V: TRBV6-1
J: TRBJ2-1
CDR3: CASSEVLAGGSLFF

V: TRBV5-1
J: TRBJ1-4
CDR3: CASSLAQGNEKLFF

V: TRBV4-2
J: TRBJ1-1
CDR3: CASSQTGDTEAFF

V: TRBV15
J: TRBJ2-3
CDR3: CATSRRTGGGSGTDTQYF

V: TRBV6-1
J: TRBJ1-6
CDR3: CASSERSGGGSPLHF

V: TRBV7-9
J: TRBJ1-4
CDR3: CASSPMGQVFGKLFF

V: TRBV5-5
J: TRBJ1-1
CDR3: CASSRGAGKAFF

V: TRBV19
J: TRBJ1-2
CDR3: CASKRESGNYGYTF

V: TRBV28
J: TRBJ1-5
CDR3: CASRPGQPNQPQHF

V: TRBV4-2
J: TRBJ1-3
CDR3: CASSLSPDRANTIYF